The 23 T cell receptor beta chains given below trace back to one sample, sequenced in a study of blood T cell repertoires in COVID-19. Some clones are missing from TCRdb's copy, which holds only in-frame ones; the method was immunoSEQ multiplex PCR. Here the sample spans 150,000 to 200,000 clones, 80% to 90% being singletons. The source material was peripheral blood. The receptors derive from a man aged 60-69 years with acute or convalescent COVID-19.

This chain connects TRBV27 to TRBJ2-1; 14 bases match TRBD2. Trimming removed 7 bases from V and 10 bases from J; junction bases left unmatched: 6. The length of the CDR3 is 14 residues. Germline CDR1 reads MNHEY; CDR2 reads SMNVEV (reference sequence). CDR3 amino acids: CASTSGLAGAEQFF. CDR3 in DNA: TGTGCCAGCACCTCGGGACTAGCGGGGGCAGAGCAGTTCTTC.

The sample holds a few counts of this clone. V and J are TRBV6-6 and TRBJ1-3, with D perhaps matching TRBD1 (5 bases). This CDR3 region has 13 residues. Between the trimmed V and J ends, which lost 11 bases and 4 bases, there was a span of 15 bases. From germline, CDR1 is MNHNY and CDR2 SVGAGI (reference sequence). CDR3 amino acids: CAVHPGGGNTIYF. The CDR3 bases are TGTGCCGTCCACCCCGGGGGGGGAAACACCATATATTTT.

In its sample, this clone was seen a few times. Written as DNA, the CDR3 is TGCGCCAGCAGCTCGGACAGGAGAGGCGAAAAACTGTTTTTT. Protein sequence: CASSSDRRGEKLFF. This chain connects TRBV4-1 to TRBJ1-4, with 7 bases identical to TRBD1. Germline values: CDR1 MGHRA, CDR2 YSYEKL. J was trimmed by 8 bases and V by 5 bases; bases with no gene match: 8. CDR3 length: 14 amino acids.

CDR3 bases: TGTGCCAGCAGCAGGGGACAGGAAGAGACCCAGTACTTC. This translates into CASSRGQEETQYF. The chain combines TRBV7-3 with TRBJ2-5, with 8 bases matching TRBD1. CDR3 length: 13 residues. Germline CDR1 reads SGHTA; CDR2 reads FQGTGA. V lost 5 bases to trimming and J lost 3 bases; unmatched junction nucleotides: 2.

The J gene is TRBJ1-1, the V gene TRBV27, with 10 bases identical to TRBD1. The ends lost 8 bases at V and 4 bases at J; junction bases unmatched: 4. Germline lookup yields CDR1 MNHEY and CDR2 SMNVEV (reference sequence). CDR3 length equals 13 residues. Here the CDR3 DNA reads TGTGCCAGCCGGGACAGGGGAATCACTGAAGCTTTCTTT. It translates to CASRDRGITEAFF.

Only one count was recorded for this clone. The chain combines TRBV3-1 (or the pseudogene TRBV3-2) with TRBJ1-6; the D is unclear. The CDR3 consists of 17 residues. Looked up from germline, CDR1 is LGHDT and CDR2 is YNNKEL (reference sequence). V gave up 4 bases and J gave up 0 bases, with 13 bases separating them. The CDR3 region has the DNA TGTGCCAGCAGCCTCGCCCGTGGGAGCTCCTATAATTCACCCCTCCACTTT. Residues: CASSLARGSSYNSPLHF.

The rearrangement links TRBV3-1 (or the pseudogene TRBV3-2) to TRBJ2-7; 10 bases fit TRBD2. There are 14 residues in the CDR3. Germline trimming cut 4 bases from V and 5 bases from J; bases unmatched to any gene: 5. CDR1 LGHDT and CDR2 YNNKEL come from the germline V gene (reference sequence). CDR3 residues: CASSLSGGPDEQYF. The CDR3 coding sequence is TGTGCCAGCAGCCTTAGCGGGGGGCCGGACGAGCAGTACTTC.

This clone has only one observation. V usage is TRBV29-1 and J usage is TRBJ1-5, with unresolved D. With 0 bases removed from V and 6 bases from J, the gap between germline ends came to 12 bases. Germline V lookup: CDR1 SQVTM, CDR2 ANQGSEA. This CDR3 contains 14 residues. CDR3 nucleotides: TGCAGCGTTGAAGATGCAACTCCCGGTCAGCCCCAGCATTTT. Translated: CSVEDATPGQPQHF.

The chain has TRBV5-1 and TRBJ2-7, with TRBD1 identical over 8 bases. The germline V gene has CDR1 SGHRS and CDR2 YFSETQ. The CDR3 totals 13 residues. Trimming took 4 bases from V and 6 from J; bases not matched to a gene: 6. CDR3 amino acids: CASSRDRWGEQYF. CDR3 DNA sequence: TGCGCCAGCAGCAGGGACAGGTGGGGCGAGCAGTACTTC.

The chain recombines TRBV19 with TRBJ1-2; D unresolved. Per the germline V gene, CDR1 is LNHDA and CDR2 is SQIVND (reference sequence). The CDR3 totals 14 residues. The V gene lost 5 bases and the J gene lost 2 bases, with 12 bases spanning the gap. The CDR3 protein is CASSGEAPNYGYTF. In nucleotides, the CDR3 is TGTGCCAGTAGTGGTGAGGCTCCCAACTATGGCTACACCTTC.

The V gene is TRBV6-5, the J gene TRBJ1-1, with TRBD1 matching 9 bases. V dropped 6 bases and J dropped 3; count of bases not matched to a gene: 8. The CDR3 contains 15 residues. Per germline, CDR1 MNHEY and CDR2 SVGAGI. The CDR3 region has the DNA TGTGCCAGCAGCCGCGGACAGGGGAGGCACACTGAAGCTTTCTTT. Translating gives CASSRGQGRHTEAFF.

Only one count was recorded for this clone. V is TRBV30 and J is TRBJ2-7; unclear D gene. Germline V gene sequence: CDR1 GTSNPN, CDR2 SVGIG (reference sequence). The ends were cut back, 0 bases at V and 3 bases at J, with 3 bases in the middle. This CDR3 has 11 residues. The CDR3 protein is CAWSVYYEQYF. CDR3 DNA sequence: TGTGCCTGGAGTGTTTACTACGAGCAGTACTTC.

This chain connects TRBV5-1 to TRBJ2-1; D is possibly TRBD2 (5 bases). V lost 4 bases, J lost 2 bases, and 13 bases lay in between. The germline V gene has CDR1 SGHRS and CDR2 YFSETQ. The length of the CDR3 is 15 residues. The CDR3 DNA sequence: TGCGCCAGCAGCCACTCTAGCCGTACCTACAATGAGCAGTTCTTC. Its translation is CASSHSSRTYNEQFF.

In its sample, this clone was seen once. The rearrangement joins TRBV4-1 to TRBJ2-5; D gene ambiguous. CDR3 length: 15 amino acids. V was trimmed by 0 bases and J by 3 bases, leaving 11 bases between them. The germline gives CDR1 MGHRA, CDR2 YSYEKL. This CDR3 is CASSQDISREETQYF. CDR3 DNA sequence: TGCGCCAGCAGCCAAGATATTTCTAGAGAAGAGACCCAGTACTTC.

The V call is TRBV6-5, the J call TRBJ2-2, with unresolved D. Trimming took 2 bases from V and 0 from J, leaving 10 bases between them. The germline V gene encodes CDR1 MNHEY and CDR2 SVGAGI. The CDR3 length is 16 residues. CDR3 loop: CASSYTGSPNTGELFF. Here the CDR3 DNA reads TGTGCCAGCAGTTACACCGGTTCGCCGAACACCGGGGAGCTGTTTTTT.

The rearrangement uses TRBV28 and TRBJ2-7, with D maybe TRBD2 (5 bases). The V gene lost 3 bases and the J gene lost 5 bases, with 8 bases spanning the gap. Germline values: CDR1 MDHEN, CDR2 SYDVKM. This CDR3 has 12 residues. CDR3 sequence (DNA): TGTGCCAGCAGTTTCACTAGAAACGAGCAGTACTTC. Translation: CASSFTRNEQYF.

This CDR3 reads CASSIRSAKATNEKLFF. The DNA of the CDR3 is TGTGCCAGTAGTATTCGGTCAGCGAAGGCAACTAATGAAAAACTGTTTTTT. The chain carries TRBV19 and TRBJ1-4; D not certain. The length of the CDR3 is 17 residues. Germline V lookup: CDR1 LNHDA, CDR2 SQIVND (reference sequence). The germline V and J ends were trimmed by 3 bases and 0 bases, with 14 bases remaining between them.

The genes are TRBV2 and TRBJ1-6; 7 bases are a match to TRBD1. V shed 8 bases and J 6 bases; nucleotides not matched to a gene: 4. Per the germline V gene, CDR1 is SNHLY and CDR2 is FYNNEI. This CDR3 is built from 13 residues. CDR3 region: CASGGGFNSPLHF. As DNA, the CDR3 is TGTGCCAGCGGAGGGGGCTTTAATTCACCCCTCCACTTT.

The chain joins TRBV6-5 to TRBJ2-5; D is perhaps TRBD2 (6 bases). This CDR3 is built from 13 residues. Trimming cost V 6 bases and J 5 bases, with 13 bases left between them. Germline V gives CDR1 MNHEY, CDR2 SVGAGI. The CDR3 reads CASSPPGEETQYF. CDR3 DNA: TGTGCCAGCAGCCCCCCGGGAGAGGAGACCCAGTACTTC.

This clone occurred a few times. The chain combines TRBV28 with TRBJ1-1; D might be TRBD1 (6 bases). The CDR3 extends over 17 amino acids. Germline CDR1 reads MDHEN; CDR2 reads SYDVKM. V lost 3 bases and J 1 base, leaving 18 bases between the germline ends. This chain's CDR3 is CASSFLGAGLWNTEAFF. CDR3 nucleotides: TGTGCCAGCAGTTTCCTGGGGGCAGGCCTGTGGAACACTGAAGCTTTCTTT. The variable domain in full, completed from reference TRBV28 and TRBJ1-1, reads DVKVTQSSRYLVKRTGEKVFLECVQDMDHENMFWYRQDPGLGLRLIYFSYDVKMKEKGDIPEGYSVSREKKERFSLILESASTNQTSMYLCASSFLGAGLWNTEAFFGQGTRLTVV.

A note on this clone: A read error may produce the germline difference seen at one junction end. The chain has TRBV7-7 and TRBJ2-1; TRBD2 matches 10 bases. Germline V gene sequence: CDR1 SSHAT, CDR2 FNYEAQ (reference sequence). The CDR3 sequence is 15 residues long. The CDR3 nucleotides read TGTGCTAGCAGCCCGGGGCGGACTAGCGGCGGGCAGCAGTTCTTC. Residues: CASSPGRTSGGQQFF.

The J gene is TRBJ1-5, the V gene TRBV30; TRBD1 is a possible D gene (5 bases). In germline, CDR1 is GTSNPN, CDR2 SVGIG (reference sequence). The length of the CDR3 is 14 residues. The V and J ends lost 0 bases and 5 bases respectively, with 11 bases between them. Here the CDR3 reads CAWSVGAVYQPQHF. CDR3 coding DNA: TGTGCCTGGAGTGTAGGGGCAGTCTATCAGCCCCAGCATTTT.

The V and J genes are TRBV28 and TRBJ2-7; 11 nucleotides line up with TRBD2. The CDR3 is made up of 12 amino acids. The junction had 1 base not matched to a gene; V was cut back by 7 bases and J by 5 bases. Germline CDR1 reads MDHEN; CDR2 reads SYDVKM. DNA for the CDR3: TGTGCCAGCATGACTAGCGGGGACGAGCAGTACTTC. Amino acids: CASMTSGDEQYF.